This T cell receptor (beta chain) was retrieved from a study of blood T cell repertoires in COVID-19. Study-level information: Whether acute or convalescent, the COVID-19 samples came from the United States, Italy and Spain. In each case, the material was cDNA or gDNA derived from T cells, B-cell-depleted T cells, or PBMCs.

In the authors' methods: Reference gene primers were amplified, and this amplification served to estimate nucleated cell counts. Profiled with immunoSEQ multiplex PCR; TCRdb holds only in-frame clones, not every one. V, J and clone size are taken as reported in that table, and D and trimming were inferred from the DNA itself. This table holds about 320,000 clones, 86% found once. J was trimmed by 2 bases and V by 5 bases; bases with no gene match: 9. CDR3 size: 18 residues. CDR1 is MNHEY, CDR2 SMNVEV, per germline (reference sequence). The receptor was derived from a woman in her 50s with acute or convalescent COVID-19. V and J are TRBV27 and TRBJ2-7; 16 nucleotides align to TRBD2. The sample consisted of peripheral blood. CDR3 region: CASSPAGTSGRVPYEQYF. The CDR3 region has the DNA TGTGCCAGCAGTCCCGCCGGGACTAGCGGGAGGGTCCCCTACGAGCAGTACTTC.